A single sample gave rise to the 4 T cell receptor beta chains below, sequenced in a study of blood T cell repertoires in COVID-19 (dated by TCRdb to the early 2020s). Libraries were built with the immunoSEQ multiplex PCR assay. TCRdb mirrors the immuneACCESS table, restricted to in-frame sequences. Some clones are absent from its copies; in checked studies, under half trace to an unresolved V gene, and the reason for the others is unknown. Here the sample has 250,000 to 300,000 clones; more than 70% occur a single time. The ten largest account for roughly 2% of the sample. The specimen sequenced was PBMCs or T cells enriched from blood (not recorded which). All receptors derive from an older woman in a cohort exposed to, infected with or recovered from COVID-19 (not recorded which).

The genes are TRBV7-2 and TRBJ2-3; D might be TRBD2 (5 bases). From germline, CDR1 is SGHTA and CDR2 FQGNSA. The germline V and J ends were trimmed by 5 bases and 1 base, with 16 bases remaining between them. The CDR3 has 16 residues. CDR3 residues: CASSPRGEIRTDTQYF. The CDR3 DNA is TGTGCCAGCAGCCCCCGTGGGGAGATACGCACAGATACGCAGTATTTT. Combining the CDR3 with reference TRBV7-2 and TRBJ2-3 gives the whole variable domain GAGVSQSPSNKVTEKGKDVELRCDPISGHTALYWYRQSLGQGLEFLIYFQGNSAPDKSGLPSDRFSAERTGGSVSTLTIQRTQQEDSAVYLCASSPRGEIRTDTQYFGPGTRLTVL.

The chain is built from TRBV2 and TRBJ2-5; TRBD2 aligns across 12 bases. The trim removed 2 bases at V and 5 bases at J, leaving 3 bases unmatched. Germline CDR1 reads SNHLY; CDR2 reads FYNNEI. CDR3 length equals 15 residues. The CDR3 spells CASSETSGRWETQYF. CDR3 nucleotides: TGTGCCAGCAGTGAAACTAGCGGGAGGTGGGAGACCCAGTACTTC.

This clone showed up just once. The rearrangement uses TRBV27 and TRBJ2-5; 14 bases line up with TRBD2. Germline loops: CDR1 MNHEY, CDR2 SMNVEV (reference sequence). This CDR3 contains 16 residues. V lost 7 bases and J lost 5; bases outside the gene matches: 9. Here the CDR3 DNA reads TGTGCCAGCACTCCGGGACTAGCGGGAGACTTCGAGACCCAGTACTTC. Its translation: CASTPGLAGDFETQYF.

This rearrangement joins TRBV7-9 to TRBJ1-1; D not resolved. The germline V gene encodes CDR1 SEHNR and CDR2 FQNEAQ (reference sequence). V was clipped by 1 base and J by 4 bases, with 10 bases between them. This CDR3 has 14 amino acids. The CDR3 loop reads CASSLEGSGTEAFF. The CDR3 nucleotides are TGTGCCAGCAGCTTAGAGGGAAGCGGCACTGAAGCTTTCTTT.